This T cell receptor beta chain was recorded in a study of blood T cell repertoires in COVID-19. Study-wide background: Acute and convalescent COVID-19 samples came from the United States, Italy and Spain.

The CDR3 sequence is 13 residues long. V dropped 1 base and J dropped 3 bases, with 8 bases sitting between them. The germline CDR1 and CDR2 sequences are SGHTS and YDEGEE. Authors' methods: For nucleated cells, counts were estimated from reference gene primer amplification. Sequenced by immunoSEQ multiplex PCR; TCRdb stores in-frame clones only, minus some. V and J calls and clone size are as listed in that table; D and trimming were resolved from the DNA. The profile covers 150,000 to 170,000 clones, with 70% to 85% appearing a single time and approximately 32% taken by the ten largest. The chain has TRBV5-8 and TRBJ2-7; D gene uncertain. What was sequenced was peripheral blood. The clonotype originates from a woman aged 60-75 years with acute or convalescent COVID-19. CDR3 amino acids: CASSLSALYEQYV. The CDR3, as DNA: TGTGCCAGCAGCTTGTCAGCGCTCTACGAGCAGTACGTC.